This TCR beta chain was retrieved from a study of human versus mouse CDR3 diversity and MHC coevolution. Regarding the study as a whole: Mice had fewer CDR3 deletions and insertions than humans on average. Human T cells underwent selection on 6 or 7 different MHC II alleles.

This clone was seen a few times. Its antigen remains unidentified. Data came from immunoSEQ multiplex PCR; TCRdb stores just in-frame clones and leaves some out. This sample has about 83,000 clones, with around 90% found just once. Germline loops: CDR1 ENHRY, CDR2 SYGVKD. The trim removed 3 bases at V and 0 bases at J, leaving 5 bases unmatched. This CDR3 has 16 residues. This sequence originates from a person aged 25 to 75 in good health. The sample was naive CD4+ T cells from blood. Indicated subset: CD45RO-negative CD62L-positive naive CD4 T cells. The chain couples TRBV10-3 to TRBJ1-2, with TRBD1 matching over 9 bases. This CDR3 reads CAISEIQGATNYGYTF. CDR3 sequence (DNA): TGTGCCATCAGTGAAATACAGGGGGCTACTAACTATGGCTACACCTTC.